Sequencing of this T cell receptor beta chain was carried out in a study of T cell responses to AZD1222 COVID-19 vaccine. From its first to its last residue, the CDR3 has 16 amino acids. The data were produced by immunoSEQ multiplex PCR, yet TCRdb's version contains in-frame clones alone and is incomplete. The table includes around 150,000 clones, just over 90% detected once. For this clone: Its target is not known. The DNA is omitted, as the CDR3 cannot be located on it reliably, and the CDR3 follows TCRdb's listing.

Regarding the study as a whole: Repertoire sampling was restricted to post-peak T cell response timepoints. Among AZD1222 vaccinees, only six or seven were seropositive at baseline.

The TCR originated in an adult in good health. The input for sequencing was peripheral blood, taken on day 0 of MenACWY control vaccination. The rearrangement joins TRBV21-1 to TRBJ2-5; no DNA check was done on the table's D call, TRBD2. TRBV21-1 is assigned pseudogene status. The CDR3 sequence: CASSKVASGSTETQYF.